This T cell receptor (beta chain) was recovered during a study of cytomegalovirus exposure and HLA in healthy donors. Overall study results and limits: A few chains linked to CMV were shown in vitro to be specific for CMV antigens. Rarity held for most TCR sequences, but there were some public TCRs that occurred in many donors.

The germline CDR1 and CDR2 sequences are LNHDA and SQIVND (reference sequence). Trimming left V 7 bases short and J 5 bases short, with 15 bases between. The CDR3 runs to 13 residues. TCRdb's table, derived via immunoSEQ multiplex PCR, lists solely in-frame clones and lacks some. Of more than 200,000 clones in the sample, roughly 91% are singletons; the top ten hold approximately 3.1%. As for this clone: Its antigen is not known.

V and J are TRBV19 and TRBJ2-7; TRBD2 might be the D (5 bases). Sequencing was performed on PBMCs. The source of this sequence is a young woman in good health and CMV-seronegative. CDR3 sequence: CASTLRRRDEQYF. As DNA, the CDR3 is TGTGCCAGTACCTTGAGGAGGCGCGACGAGCAGTACTTC.